The 17 T cell receptor beta chains given below trace back to one sample, sequenced in a study of monozygotic twins with inflammatory bowel disease. TCRdb re-called the 5' RACE reads; one entry per CDR3 protein, DNA not given. Its table records around 230,000 distinct CDR3 sequences. Material for sequencing was blood. The origin of the receptors is a human donor with ulcerative colitis or Crohn's disease, or a healthy co-twin of an affected twin (not recorded which).

The chain uses TRBV5-1 and TRBJ2-7; the D call of TRBD1 rests on TCRdb alone, since no DNA is present to check it. This CDR3 region has 14 residues. The V gene's germline CDR1 is SGHRS and CDR2 YFSETQ. This CDR3 is CASSPIGGGYEQYF.

This chain joins TRBV5-1 and TRBJ1-1; TCRdb's assignment of TRBD1 cannot be checked, as there is no DNA. Per germline, CDR1 SGHRS and CDR2 YFSETQ. The CDR3 loop spans 15 amino acids. The CDR3 loop is CASSPSTESRAEAFF. The complete variable domain, with remaining parts taken from reference TRBV5-1 and TRBJ1-1, reads KAGVTQTPRYLIKTRGQQVTLSCSPISGHRSVSWYQQTPGQGLQFLFEYFSETQRNKGNFPGRFSGRQFSNSRSEMNVSTLELGDSALYLCASSPSTESRAEAFFGQGTRLTVV.

The gene calls are TRBV15 and TRBJ2-5; checking the TCRdb D call of TRBD1 is not possible without DNA. The CDR3 totals 14 residues. CDR1 is LNHNV and CDR2 is YYDKDF in the germline V gene (reference sequence). The CDR3 protein is CATSRDVGGETQYF.

V and J are TRBV18 and TRBJ1-2; TCRdb's D gene call, TRBD1, goes unchecked for lack of DNA. CDR1 and CDR2 (germline): KGHSH, LQKENI. The CDR3 contains 16 residues. The CDR3 loop is CASSLTRDRGYYGYTF.

The V and J genes are TRBV25-1 and TRBJ2-3. The CDR3 contains 14 residues. Germline V gene lookup returns CDR1 MGHDK and CDR2 SYGVNS. CDR3 region: CASSDPTQLSTQYF.

This chain links TRBV7-9 with TRBJ2-3; there is no DNA to check the TCRdb D call of TRBD1. The CDR3 length is 14 residues. Germline values: CDR1 SEHNR, CDR2 FQNEAQ (reference sequence). The CDR3 reads CASSNRQSTDTQYF.

The chain uses TRBV18 and TRBJ1-1; TCRdb indicates TRBD1, and absent DNA this call remains unverified. The CDR3 totals 15 residues. The V gene's germline CDR1 is KGHSH and CDR2 LQKENI. The CDR3 loop reads CASSPPGQGAAEAFF.

The gene calls are TRBV20-1 and TRBJ1-1; there is no DNA to check the TCRdb D call of TRBD1. CDR3 size: 18 residues. Germline V gene sequence: CDR1 DFQATT, CDR2 SNEGSKA (reference sequence). The chain's CDR3 is CSARRSGTGVFRNTEAFF.

The V and J genes are TRBV5-1 and TRBJ2-3. This CDR3 region has 12 residues. Germline V gives CDR1 SGHRS, CDR2 YFSETQ. The CDR3 protein is CASSLDTYTQYF.

The chain combines TRBV5-1 with TRBJ1-2; TCRdb selects TRBD1, and the lack of DNA leaves this call unchecked. The germline CDR1 and CDR2 sequences are SGHRS and YFSETQ. The CDR3 runs 16 residues. This CDR3 reads CASSLGVMTGSFGYTF.

The rearrangement links TRBV19 to TRBJ2-2; TCRdb's D gene call, TRBD1, goes unchecked for lack of DNA. This CDR3 has 16 amino acids. Germline V gene data show CDR1 as LNHDA and CDR2 as SQIVND (reference sequence). The CDR3 spells CASSDRGLVSTGELFF. Using reference TRBV19 and TRBJ2-2 for the parts outside the CDR3, the full variable domain is DGGITQSPKYLFRKEGQNVTLSCEQNLNHDAMYWYRQDPGQGLRLIYYSQIVNDFQKGDIAEGYSVSREKKESFPLTVTSAQKNPTAFYLCASSDRGLVSTGELFFGEGSRLTVL.

This chain links TRBV7-9 with TRBJ1-1; the D call of TRBD1 rests on TCRdb alone, since no DNA is present to check it. The CDR3 length is 15 residues. Germline V gene data show CDR1 as SEHNR and CDR2 as FQNEAQ (reference sequence). The CDR3 reads CASSLRAPGDTEAFF.

The rearrangement uses TRBV7-9 and TRBJ2-1. This CDR3 is 11 amino acids long. Germline V gene data show CDR1 as SEHNR and CDR2 as FQNEAQ (reference sequence). The CDR3 spells CASSLAEEQFF.

V usage is TRBV6-5 and J usage is TRBJ1-2; TCRdb lists TRBD1, though no DNA is available to test this call. CDR3 length: 17 amino acids. The V gene's germline CDR1 is MNHEY and CDR2 SVGAGI. CDR3 residues: CASRQTTGGSVDYGYTF.

The chain couples TRBV6-1 to TRBJ1-5; the D call from TCRdb, TRBD1, cannot be confirmed without DNA. CDR1 MNHNS and CDR2 SASEGT come from the germline V gene. CDR3 size: 14 residues. The CDR3 is CASSPGTMNQPQHF.

This chain uses TRBV5-1 with TRBJ2-2. The CDR3 runs 15 residues. Germline CDR1 SGHRS, CDR2 YFSETQ. The CDR3 reads CASSWDMSNTGELFF.

The gene calls are TRBV3-1 and TRBJ1-2; TCRdb selects TRBD1, and the lack of DNA leaves this call unchecked. In germline, CDR1 is LGHDT, CDR2 YNNKEL (reference sequence). The CDR3 totals 17 residues. CDR3 in amino acids: CASGQLAGRRGGYGYTF.